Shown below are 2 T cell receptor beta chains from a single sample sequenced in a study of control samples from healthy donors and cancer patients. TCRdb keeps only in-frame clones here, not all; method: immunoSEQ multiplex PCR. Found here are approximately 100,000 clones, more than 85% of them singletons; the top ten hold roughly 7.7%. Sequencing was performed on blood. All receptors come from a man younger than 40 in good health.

CDR3 DNA sequence: TGTGCCACCAGCAGTCCGGGACAGAAACGTTCCGGGGAGCTGTTTTTT. As protein: CATSSPGQKRSGELFF. The chain links TRBV15 to TRBJ2-2, with 7 positions matching TRBD1. Germline V gene lookup returns CDR1 LNHNV and CDR2 YYDKDF (reference sequence). The CDR3 loop spans 16 amino acids. With 3 bases clipped from V and 6 bases from J, the junction kept 10 bases outside the gene matches.

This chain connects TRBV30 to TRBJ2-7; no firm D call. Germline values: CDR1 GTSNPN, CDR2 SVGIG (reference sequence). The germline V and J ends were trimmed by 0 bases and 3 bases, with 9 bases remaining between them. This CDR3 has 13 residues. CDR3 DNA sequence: TGTGCCTGGAGTGTACGCCCGTTCTACGAGCAGTACGTC. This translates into CAWSVRPFYEQYV.